This T cell receptor beta chain was sequenced in a study of human CD8 memory T cell subsets. Duplicate vials holding approximately 160,000 sorted CD8+ T cells per subset yielded the RNA. Germline V lookup: CDR1 LGHNT, CDR2 FRNRAP. The CDR3 length is 14 residues. A remark on this clonotype: The target antigen is unknown.

Study-level points and caveats: In the comparison of repertoires, stem-like memory and precursor exhausted T cells overlapped only minimally. Chao1 estimates hinted that stem-like memory T cells outstripped precursor exhausted T cells in diversity.

Making the TCR beta libraries relied on UMI-labeled 5' RACE. Using the 5' RACE reads, TCRdb records one entry per CDR3 protein without DNA. The ten top clones account for more than 20%, within a sample of 5,500 to 8,500 distinct CDR3 sequences. This chain uses TRBV12-5 with TRBJ2-5. This clonotype was sampled from a human donor in good health. The sequenced sample was CD8+ T cells from PBMCs. CDR3 loop: CASGLDPLQETQYF.